The present entry profiles one T cell receptor (beta chain) with its context. Its antigen is currently unknown. TCRdb passed the 5' RACE reads through MiXCR, listing each CDR3 protein once. The sample consists of 200,000 to 300,000 distinct CDR3 sequences, 12% of them appearing once. Germline V lookup: CDR1 SGHAT, CDR2 FQNNGV. V lost 2 bases to trimming and J lost 7 bases; unmatched junction nucleotides: 4. This CDR3 is 15 amino acids long. The entry originates in a study of identical twins. Broader study findings: It was out-of-frame TCR alpha sharing in monozygotic twins that models underestimated.

The same data also contributed to another study, on yellow fever vaccine responses in identical twins.

The chain employs TRBV11-2 and TRBJ2-1; TRBD2 matches at 11 bases. The specimen was memory (CD45RO+) T cells sorted from blood. This clonotype was obtained from a woman under 30 in good health. CDR3 residues: CASSLPTSGRNEQFF. The CDR3 DNA sequence: TGTGCCAGCAGCTTACCCACTAGCGGGAGAAATGAGCAGTTCTTC.